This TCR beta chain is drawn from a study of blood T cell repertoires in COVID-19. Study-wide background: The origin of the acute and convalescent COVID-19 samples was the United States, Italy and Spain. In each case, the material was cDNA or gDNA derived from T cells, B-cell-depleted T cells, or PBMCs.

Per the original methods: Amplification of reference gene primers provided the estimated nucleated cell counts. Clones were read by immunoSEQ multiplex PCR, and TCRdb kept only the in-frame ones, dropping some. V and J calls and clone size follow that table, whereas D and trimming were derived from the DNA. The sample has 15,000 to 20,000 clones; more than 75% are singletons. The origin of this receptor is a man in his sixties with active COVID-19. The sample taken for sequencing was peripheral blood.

CDR3: CASSPGQGRGTEAFF. The DNA of the CDR3 is TGTGCCAGCAGCCCCGGACAGGGCAGGGGCACTGAAGCTTTCTTT. The chain combines TRBV6-5 with TRBJ1-1; 8 bases fit TRBD1. CDR3 length equals 15 residues. Losses at the gene ends were 6 bases for V and 4 bases for J; bases not matched to a gene: 10. In germline, CDR1 is MNHEY, CDR2 SVGAGI.